The subject of this entry is one T cell receptor beta chain. This entry is derived from a study of blood T cell repertoires in COVID-19. Study-level background: Whether acute or convalescent, the COVID-19 samples came from the United States, Italy and Spain.

This study enrolled people aged roughly 18 to 100 from about two dozen US geographic areas. Some clones are missing from TCRdb's copy, which holds only in-frame ones; the method was immunoSEQ multiplex PCR. The sample holds fewer than 450,000 clones; roughly 90% are singletons and the top ten take 2% to 2.5%. V trimming: 3 bases; J trimming: 5 bases; junction bases outside the gene matches: 11. The length of the CDR3 is 16 residues. Germline V lookup: CDR1 SGHVS, CDR2 FNYEAQ. Sequencing was carried out using PBMCs or T cells enriched from blood (not recorded which). This TCR derives from a woman between 40 and 50 years old with acute COVID-19. This chain joins TRBV7-6 and TRBJ1-1; TRBD1 aligns across 8 bases. The CDR3: CASSFSQGGSGTEAFF. For the CDR3, the DNA is TGTGCCAGCAGCTTCTCACAGGGGGGTTCTGGGACTGAAGCTTTCTTT.